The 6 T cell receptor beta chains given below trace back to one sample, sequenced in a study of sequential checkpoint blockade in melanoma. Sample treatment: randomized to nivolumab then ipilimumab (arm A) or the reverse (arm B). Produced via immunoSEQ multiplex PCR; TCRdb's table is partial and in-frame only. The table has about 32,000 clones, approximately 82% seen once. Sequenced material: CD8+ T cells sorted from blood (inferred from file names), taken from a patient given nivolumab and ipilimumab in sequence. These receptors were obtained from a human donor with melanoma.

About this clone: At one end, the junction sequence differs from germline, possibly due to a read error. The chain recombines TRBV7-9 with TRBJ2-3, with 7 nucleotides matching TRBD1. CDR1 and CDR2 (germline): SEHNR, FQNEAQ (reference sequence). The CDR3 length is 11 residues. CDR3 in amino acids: CASTRDSAKTF. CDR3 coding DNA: TGTGCCAGCACCCGGGACAGTGCTAAGACTTTT.

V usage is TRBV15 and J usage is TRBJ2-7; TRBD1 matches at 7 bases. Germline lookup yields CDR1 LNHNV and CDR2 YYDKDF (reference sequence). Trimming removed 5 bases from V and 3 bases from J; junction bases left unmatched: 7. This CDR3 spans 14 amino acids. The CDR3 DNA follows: TGTGCCACCAGCTTAGGACGGACAGGCTACGAGCAGTACTTC. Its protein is CATSLGRTGYEQYF.

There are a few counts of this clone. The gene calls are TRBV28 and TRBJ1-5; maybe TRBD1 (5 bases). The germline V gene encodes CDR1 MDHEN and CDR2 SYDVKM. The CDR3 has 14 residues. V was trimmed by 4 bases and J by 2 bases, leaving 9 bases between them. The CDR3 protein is CASSSGPGNQPQHF. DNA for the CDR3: TGTGCCAGCAGTTCAGGGCCGGGCAATCAGCCCCAGCATTTT.

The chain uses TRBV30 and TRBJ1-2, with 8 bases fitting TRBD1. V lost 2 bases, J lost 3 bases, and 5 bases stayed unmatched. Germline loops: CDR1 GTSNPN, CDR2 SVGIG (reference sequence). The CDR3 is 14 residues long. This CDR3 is CAWSRTGSHYGYTF. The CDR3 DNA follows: TGTGCCTGGAGTAGGACAGGGTCTCACTATGGCTACACCTTC.

The CDR3 spells CASSLGIGNGNQPQHF. CDR3 nucleotide sequence: TGTGCCAGCAGTTTGGGAATCGGGAACGGCAATCAGCCCCAGCATTTT. The rearrangement joins TRBV27 to TRBJ1-5; D remains unclear. CDR3 length equals 16 residues. V was cut by 3 bases and J by 2 bases, with 14 bases left in between. CDR1 MNHEY and CDR2 SMNVEV come from the germline V gene (reference sequence).

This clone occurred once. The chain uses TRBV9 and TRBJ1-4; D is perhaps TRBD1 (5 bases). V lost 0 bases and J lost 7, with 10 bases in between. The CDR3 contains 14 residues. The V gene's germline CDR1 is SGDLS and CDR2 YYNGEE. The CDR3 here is CASSVEGRGEKLFF. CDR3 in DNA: TGTGCCAGCAGCGTAGAAGGGAGGGGTGAAAAACTGTTTTTT.